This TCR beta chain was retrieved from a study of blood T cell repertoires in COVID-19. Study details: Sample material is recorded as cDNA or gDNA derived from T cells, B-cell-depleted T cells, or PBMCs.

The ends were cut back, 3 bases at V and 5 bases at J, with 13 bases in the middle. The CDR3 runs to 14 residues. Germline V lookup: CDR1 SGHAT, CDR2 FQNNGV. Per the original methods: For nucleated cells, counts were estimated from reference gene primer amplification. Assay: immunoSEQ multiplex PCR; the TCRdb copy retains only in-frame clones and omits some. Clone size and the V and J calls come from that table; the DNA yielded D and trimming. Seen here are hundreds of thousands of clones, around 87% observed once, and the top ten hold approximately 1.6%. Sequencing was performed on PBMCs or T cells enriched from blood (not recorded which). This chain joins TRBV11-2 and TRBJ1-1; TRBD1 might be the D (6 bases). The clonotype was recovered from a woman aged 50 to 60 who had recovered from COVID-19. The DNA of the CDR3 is TGTGCCAGCAGCTTTACAGAGGGGGATACTGAAGCTTTCTTT. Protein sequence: CASSFTEGDTEAFF.